One sample yielded the 7 T cell receptor beta chains listed below, sequenced in a study of blood T cell repertoires in COVID-19. Generated by immunoSEQ multiplex PCR, the TCRdb table keeps only in-frame clones and is missing some. Of a few hundred thousand clones in the sample, roughly 88% were seen once. The sample taken for sequencing was peripheral blood. Receptors originate from a woman aged 40 to 50 who had recovered from COVID-19.

V and J are TRBV6-5 and TRBJ2-1, with D possibly TRBD2 on 6 matching bases. Looked up from germline, CDR1 is MNHEY and CDR2 is SVGAGI. This CDR3 is 13 amino acids long. With 8 bases removed from V and 6 bases from J, the gap between germline ends came to 14 bases. CDR3 bases: TGTGCCAGCGGCTGGGACTTCCGCAATGAGCAGTTCTTC. It codes for CASGWDFRNEQFF.

V gene TRBV6-5 combines with J gene TRBJ2-3; unclear D gene. Per the germline V gene, CDR1 is MNHEY and CDR2 is SVGAGI. CDR3 length: 15 residues. Trimming pared 0 bases from V and 2 bases from J, leaving 9 bases between. DNA of the CDR3: TGTGCCAGCAGTTACTCGAACACTATCACAGATACGCAGTATTTT. It translates to CASSYSNTITDTQYF.

This clone has just one count. The J gene is TRBJ1-3, the V gene TRBV9; D is ambiguous. The germline CDR1 and CDR2 sequences are SGDLS and YYNGEE. The CDR3 contains 14 residues. V dropped 2 bases and J dropped 4 bases, with 10 bases sitting between them. The CDR3 spells CASSVGILGNTIYF. In DNA, the CDR3 is TGTGCCAGCAGCGTCGGGATCCTGGGAAACACCATATATTTT.

The J gene is TRBJ1-2, the V gene TRBV18, with 10 bases aligning to TRBD1. Germline values: CDR1 KGHSH, CDR2 LQKENI. The CDR3 totals 14 residues. The junction had 3 bases not matched to a gene; V was cut back by 3 bases and J by 5 bases. CDR3 region: CASSPSGQGYGYTF. The CDR3 DNA is TGTGCCAGCTCACCCTCGGGACAGGGGTATGGCTACACCTTC.

The rearrangement joins TRBV3-1 (or the pseudogene TRBV3-2) to TRBJ2-7; tentative D call: TRBD2 (6 bases). This CDR3 is 14 amino acids long. The germline V gene encodes CDR1 LGHDT and CDR2 YNNKEL (reference sequence). V lost 5 bases and J 5 bases, leaving 16 bases between the germline ends. This CDR3 is CASSSRGGEDEQYF. The CDR3 region has the DNA TGTGCCAGCAGCTCACGAGGAGGGGAGGACGAGCAGTACTTC.

The chain is built from TRBV7-8 and TRBJ1-1, with a possible D match to TRBD1 (5 bases). CDR1 is SGHVS, CDR2 FQNEAQ, per germline. The CDR3 has 12 amino acids. V gave up 5 bases and J gave up 2 bases, with 6 bases separating them. The CDR3 reads CASSTGNTEAFF. CDR3 bases: TGTGCCAGCAGCACAGGCAACACTGAAGCTTTCTTT. The full variable domain, with the rest looked up from reference TRBV7-8 and TRBJ1-1, is GAGVSQSPRYKVAKRGQDVALRCDPISGHVSLFWYQQALGQGPEFLTYFQNEAQLDKSGLPSDRFFAERPEGSVSTLKIQRTQQEDSAVYLCASSTGNTEAFFGQGTRLTVV.

The rearrangement uses TRBV10-3 and TRBJ2-2; the match to TRBD2 covers 8 bases. This CDR3 has 17 residues. V was pared by 3 bases and J by 5 bases, with 11 bases of the junction left unmatched. Germline V gene sequence: CDR1 ENHRY, CDR2 SYGVKD. The CDR3 spells CAISDRVTSGATGELFF. The CDR3 DNA reads as TGTGCCATCAGTGACCGCGTCACTAGCGGAGCTACCGGGGAGCTGTTTTTT.